The 30 T cell receptor beta chains below come from one sample, sequenced in a study of OX40 agonist ivuxolimab in advanced cancers. Assay: immunoSEQ multiplex PCR; the TCRdb copy retains only in-frame clones and omits some. The sample yields about 89,000 clones, 88% seen once. The specimen was CD4+ or CD8+ T cells sorted from blood, collected in a trial of the OX40 agonist ivuxolimab. Source of these receptors: an adult with an advanced solid tumor such as melanoma, head and neck, liver or kidney cancer.

The J gene is TRBJ2-1, the V gene TRBV11-2, with 10 bases lining up with TRBD2. The germline CDR1 and CDR2 sequences are SGHAT and FQNNGV. The CDR3 sequence is 15 residues long. Trimming at V came to 4 bases and at J to 4 bases, leaving 4 bases not matched to a gene. The CDR3 loop reads CASSSGLAAYNEQFF. Here the CDR3 DNA reads TGTGCCAGCAGCTCCGGACTAGCGGCATACAATGAGCAGTTCTTC.

The rearrangement links TRBV2 to TRBJ1-1; no firm D call. The germline V gene encodes CDR1 SNHLY and CDR2 FYNNEI. Deletions cut 2 bases from V and 0 bases from J, with 10 bases between. This CDR3 contains 15 residues. The CDR3 DNA reads as TGTGCCAGCAGTGAAAGAGGTCAGCTGAACACTGAAGCTTTCTTT. Translation gives CASSERGQLNTEAFF.

The chain is built from TRBV18 and TRBJ1-1; TRBD1 aligns across 10 bases. V was clipped by 4 bases and J by 3 bases; unmatched bases: 5. The CDR3 extends over 15 amino acids. CDR1 and CDR2 from the germline V gene are KGHSH and LQKENI. CDR3 nucleotide sequence: TGTGCCAGCTCACTGGACAGGGGGGTTGACACTGAAGCTTTCTTT. This sequence encodes CASSLDRGVDTEAFF.

V gene TRBV7-9 combines with J gene TRBJ2-5; the match to TRBD1 covers 8 bases. Per the germline V gene, CDR1 is SEHNR and CDR2 is FQNEAQ (reference sequence). This CDR3 contains 14 residues. Germline trimming cut 8 bases from V and 4 bases from J; bases unmatched to any gene: 9. The CDR3 loop is CASLLWDRLETQYF. As DNA, the CDR3 is TGTGCCAGCCTGCTTTGGGACAGGTTAGAGACCCAGTACTTC.

The rearrangement joins TRBV7-8 to TRBJ2-3; 7 bases fit TRBD1. V was pared by 1 base and J by 5 bases, with 12 bases of the junction left unmatched. The germline V gene encodes CDR1 SGHVS and CDR2 FQNEAQ. The CDR3 runs to 17 residues. In nucleotides, the CDR3 is TGTGCCAGCAGCTTAGGCCTACTGGGACAGCTTAAAGATACGCAGTATTTT. Amino acid sequence: CASSLGLLGQLKDTQYF. The variable domain in full, with the rest retrieved from reference TRBV7-8 and TRBJ2-3, is GAGVSQSPRYKVAKRGQDVALRCDPISGHVSLFWYQQALGQGPEFLTYFQNEAQLDKSGLPSDRFFAERPEGSVSTLKIQRTQQEDSAVYLCASSLGLLGQLKDTQYFGPGTRLTVL.

This sequence joins TRBV11-3 and TRBJ1-2, with D unresolved. The CDR3 loop spans 13 amino acids. CDR1 and CDR2 from the germline V gene are SGHNT and YENEEA. V was pared by 3 bases and J by 6 bases, with 11 bases between. CDR3 sequence reads: CASSLMTGNGYTF. CDR3 in DNA: TGTGCCAGCAGCTTGATGACGGGGAATGGCTACACCTTC.

This clone has a handful of counts. V is TRBV15 and J is TRBJ1-1; D is unclear. CDR3 length: 15 residues. CDR1 and CDR2 (germline): LNHNV, YYDKDF (reference sequence). Between the trimmed V and J ends, which lost 0 bases and 0 bases, there was a span of 8 bases. In nucleotides, the CDR3 is TGTGCCACCAGCAGAGATCCTCTCCTGAACACTGAAGCTTTCTTT. This encodes CATSRDPLLNTEAFF.

The genes are TRBV19 and TRBJ1-2, with D possibly matching TRBD1 (5 bases). The germline V gene has CDR1 LNHDA and CDR2 SQIVND (reference sequence). This CDR3 comprises 12 residues. With 8 bases removed from V and 9 bases from J, the gap between germline ends came to 16 bases. In DNA form, the CDR3 reads TGTGCCAGTCTCGGGCGAAGGGGTAGCTACACCTTC. This encodes CASLGRRGSYTF.

This clone has a single count. The genes are TRBV11-2 and TRBJ2-2; TRBD1 aligns across 9 bases. Germline CDR1 is SGHAT and CDR2 is FQNNGV. Germline trimming cut 5 bases from V and 5 bases from J; bases unmatched to any gene: 9. This CDR3 spans 16 amino acids. Written as DNA, the CDR3 is TGTGCCAGCAGCACCTTCCGGGACAGGGTAACCGGGGAGCTGTTTTTT. Amino acid sequence: CASSTFRDRVTGELFF.

CDR3 protein: CASSLNQASGELFF. The DNA for the CDR3 is TGTGCCAGCAGCTTGAATCAGGCATCCGGGGAGCTGTTTTTT. V usage is TRBV11-3 and J usage is TRBJ2-2; no clear D gene. This CDR3 region has 14 residues. Trimming shortened V by 3 bases and J by 6 bases, and 11 bases separated the two germline ends. Germline-derived CDR1 and CDR2 are SGHNT and YENEEA.

This rearrangement joins TRBV15 to TRBJ2-3, with D perhaps given as TRBD1 or TRBD2 (5 bases each). Trimming removed 1 base at V and 2 bases at J, with 10 bases between. This CDR3 spans 15 amino acids. CDR1 and CDR2 from the germline V gene are LNHNV and YYDKDF (reference sequence). In DNA, the CDR3 is TGTGCCACCAGCAGAGGGGACGGGGTCACAGATACGCAGTATTTT. This sequence encodes CATSRGDGVTDTQYF.

The chain joins TRBV19 to TRBJ2-6; possible D gene TRBD2, 6 bases. CDR1 and CDR2 (germline): LNHDA, SQIVND (reference sequence). V was shortened by 6 bases and J by 0 bases, with 15 bases between the two germline ends. The CDR3 sequence is 17 residues long. CDR3 DNA sequence: TGTGCCAGTAGGGGAGGCCTAAAACGCTCTGGGGCCAACGTCCTGACTTTC. Encoded protein: CASRGGLKRSGANVLTF.

The CDR3 region is CASSLGTGRDEQYF. CDR3 coding DNA: TGTGCCAGCAGCTTAGGGACAGGTCGCGACGAGCAGTACTTC. V gene TRBV7-6 combines with J gene TRBJ2-7, with 7 bases lining up with TRBD1. Trimming removed 1 base from V and 5 bases from J; junction bases left unmatched: 5. The CDR3 runs to 14 residues. Germline V gene data show CDR1 as SGHVS and CDR2 as FNYEAQ.

The chain is built from TRBV2 and TRBJ2-7; possibly TRBD2 for D (6 bases). The CDR3 contains 15 residues. The V and J ends lost 6 bases and 3 bases respectively, with 18 bases between them. Germline V CDR1 and CDR2: SNHLY, FYNNEI. The CDR3 loop reads CASRGGGGIFYEQYF. The CDR3 nucleotides are TGTGCCAGCAGGGGGGGTGGAGGGATCTTCTACGAGCAGTACTTC.

The chain joins TRBV2 to TRBJ2-1; D gene ambiguous. Germline V lookup: CDR1 SNHLY, CDR2 FYNNEI. Trimming removed 3 bases at V and 6 bases at J, with 9 bases between. The CDR3 length is 13 residues. The CDR3 region is CASSDSNRNEQFF. As DNA, the CDR3 is TGTGCCAGCAGTGACTCAAATCGCAATGAGCAGTTCTTC.

This chain links TRBV18 with TRBJ2-3; TRBD1 matches 11 bases. The CDR3 contains 15 residues. The trim removed 2 bases at V and 3 bases at J, leaving 1 base unmatched. Germline loops: CDR1 KGHSH, CDR2 LQKENI. The CDR3 region is CASSPGTGGTDTQYF. The CDR3 nucleotides read TGTGCCAGCTCACCAGGGACAGGGGGAACAGATACGCAGTATTTT.

This clone was seen more than once but under ten times. In DNA, the CDR3 is TGTGCCAGCAGCTTGCTTAGCTCCTACGAGCAGTACTTC. This encodes CASSLLSSYEQYF. J is TRBJ2-7 and V is TRBV5-6; the D is unclear. Germline values: CDR1 SGHDT, CDR2 YYEEEE. This CDR3 contains 13 residues. V shed 1 base and J shed 0 bases, with 5 bases lying between them.

V gene TRBV7-8 combines with J gene TRBJ1-1, with 8 positions matching TRBD1. V was clipped by 2 bases and J by 7 bases; unmatched bases: 6. Germline V lookup: CDR1 SGHVS, CDR2 FQNEAQ. This CDR3 contains 14 residues. The CDR3 protein is CASSLSGGQGEAFF. The CDR3 nucleotides read TGTGCCAGCAGCTTAAGTGGCGGACAGGGTGAAGCTTTCTTT. The complete variable domain, with remaining parts taken from reference TRBV7-8 and TRBJ1-1, reads GAGVSQSPRYKVAKRGQDVALRCDPISGHVSLFWYQQALGQGPEFLTYFQNEAQLDKSGLPSDRFFAERPEGSVSTLKIQRTQQEDSAVYLCASSLSGGQGEAFFGQGTRLTVV.

This clone has just one count. This rearrangement joins TRBV30 to TRBJ2-5, with D maybe TRBD1 (6 bases). This CDR3 has 13 amino acids. The germline V gene encodes CDR1 GTSNPN and CDR2 SVGIG (reference sequence). V lost 5 bases, J lost 5 bases, and 15 bases lay in between. This CDR3 is CAWALGGRETQYF. The CDR3 nucleotides are TGTGCCTGGGCTTTAGGGGGAAGGGAGACCCAGTACTTC.

Here the CDR3 DNA reads TGCACCAGCCGTACATGGGGTATTTCAGAGACCCAGTACTTC. Protein sequence: CTSRTWGISETQYF. The V gene is TRBV1, the J gene TRBJ2-5. TRBV1 is listed as a pseudogene. This CDR3 is built from 14 residues.

The rearrangement uses TRBV5-4 and TRBJ1-2; 7 nucleotides align to TRBD1. The CDR3 is made up of 14 amino acids. The V gene's germline CDR1 is SGHNT and CDR2 YYREEE (reference sequence). V lost 2 bases to trimming and J lost 7 bases; unmatched junction nucleotides: 8. CDR3 amino acids: CASSLRQGGSGYTF. The CDR3 coding sequence is TGTGCCAGCAGCTTACGACAGGGTGGGTCTGGCTACACCTTC.

The chain employs TRBV30 and TRBJ1-1; possible D gene TRBD1, 5 bases. The V end lost 4 bases, the J end lost 3 bases, and 12 bases lay between the germline ends. The CDR3 is 13 amino acids. CDR1 is GTSNPN and CDR2 is SVGIG in the germline V gene (reference sequence). CDR3 region: CAWNDRYYTEAFF. DNA of the CDR3: TGTGCCTGGAATGACAGATACTACACTGAAGCTTTCTTT.

This clone has a single count. CDR3 in amino acids: CASSLGRGRGYEQYF. In DNA, the CDR3 is TGCGCCAGCAGCTTGGGACGGGGCAGGGGCTACGAGCAGTACTTC. This chain links TRBV5-1 with TRBJ2-7; possible D gene TRBD1, 6 bases. Germline V gene data show CDR1 as SGHRS and CDR2 as YFSETQ. CDR3 length equals 15 residues. V lost 0 bases, J lost 3 bases, and 13 bases lay in between.

The chain is built from TRBV13 and TRBJ2-7, with TRBD2 identical over 7 bases. With V trimmed by 1 base and J by 4 bases, 7 bases remained unmatched. This CDR3 is built from 15 residues. Germline values: CDR1 PRHDT, CDR2 FYEKMQ (reference sequence). This CDR3 is CASSLAGPGGYEQYF. CDR3 DNA sequence: TGTGCCAGCAGCTTAGCGGGCCCCGGGGGGTACGAGCAGTACTTC.

The rearrangement links TRBV11-2 to TRBJ2-5, with D possibly being TRBD2 (5 bases). Germline values: CDR1 SGHAT, CDR2 FQNNGV. Trimming took off 1 base at V and 5 bases at J, with 14 bases between the two ends. The length of the CDR3 is 15 residues. The CDR3 is CASSLVPGMRETQYF. CDR3 in DNA: TGTGCCAGCAGCTTAGTTCCCGGGATGAGGGAGACCCAGTACTTC.

The chain employs TRBV5-8 and TRBJ2-7, with 9 positions matching TRBD1. Trimming cost V 4 bases and J 2 bases; bases outside gene matches: 1. This CDR3 spans 13 amino acids. Germline CDR1 reads SGHTS; CDR2 reads YDEGEE. CDR3 protein: CASSRTGAYEQYF. In nucleotides, the CDR3 is TGTGCCAGCAGCCGGACAGGGGCCTACGAGCAGTACTTC.

The chain combines TRBV2 with TRBJ2-1; the match to TRBD2 covers 14 bases. The V segment lost 3 bases and the J segment 0 bases; nucleotides outside the gene matches: 10. Germline CDR1 reads SNHLY; CDR2 reads FYNNEI. This CDR3 is built from 20 residues. The CDR3 nucleotides are TGTGCCAGCAGTGATAATGGACTAGCGGGGGGCACTAACTCCTACAATGAGCAGTTCTTC. Encoded protein: CASSDNGLAGGTNSYNEQFF.

This chain joins TRBV7-2 and TRBJ2-2; D possibly uses TRBD1 or TRBD2 (5 bases each). Germline loops: CDR1 SGHTA, CDR2 FQGNSA. The CDR3 runs to 15 residues. The V end was cut by 4 bases, the J end by 0 bases, with 9 bases between. CDR3 amino acids: CASSSGPTNTGELFF. DNA of the CDR3: TGTGCCAGCAGCTCGGGACCCACGAACACCGGGGAGCTGTTTTTT.

This clone was recorded a few times. The rearrangement joins TRBV2 to TRBJ2-2; 7 bases agree with TRBD1. The junction had 10 bases not matched to a gene; V was cut back by 6 bases and J by 6 bases. CDR3 length: 15 residues. Germline assignment: CDR1 SNHLY and CDR2 FYNNEI. CDR3 protein: CASRGDRAKAGELFF. The CDR3 bases are TGTGCCAGCAGGGGAGACAGGGCAAAGGCCGGGGAGCTGTTTTTT.

The chain recombines TRBV11-3 with TRBJ2-1; 11 nucleotides line up with TRBD2. Germline lookup yields CDR1 SGHNT and CDR2 YENEEA. V gave up 4 bases and J gave up 0 bases; unmatched junction bases: 8. CDR3 size: 18 residues. Written as DNA, the CDR3 is TGTGCCAGCAGCTCTAGCGGGGGGCGTCCCCTCTCCTACAATGAGCAGTTCTTC. Translation: CASSSSGGRPLSYNEQFF.